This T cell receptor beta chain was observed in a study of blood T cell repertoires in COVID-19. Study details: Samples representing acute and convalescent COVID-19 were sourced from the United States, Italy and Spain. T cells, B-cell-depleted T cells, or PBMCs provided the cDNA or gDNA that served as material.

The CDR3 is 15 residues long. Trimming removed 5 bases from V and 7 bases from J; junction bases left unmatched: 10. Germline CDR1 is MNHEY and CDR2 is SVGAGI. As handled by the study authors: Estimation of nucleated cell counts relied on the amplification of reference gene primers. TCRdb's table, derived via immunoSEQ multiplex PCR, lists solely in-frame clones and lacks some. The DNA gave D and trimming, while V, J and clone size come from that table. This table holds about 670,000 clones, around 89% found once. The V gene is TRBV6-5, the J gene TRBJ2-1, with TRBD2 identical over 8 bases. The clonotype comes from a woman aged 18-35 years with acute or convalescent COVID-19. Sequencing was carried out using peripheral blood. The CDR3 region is CASSLGGAGYNEQFF. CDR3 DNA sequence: TGTGCCAGCAGTCTCGGGGGGGCGGGGTATAATGAGCAGTTCTTC.